This section outlines one T cell receptor beta chain sequence together with its context. This CDR3 spans 14 amino acids. Trimming cost V 6 bases and J 0 bases, with 11 bases left between them. CDR1 and CDR2 (germline): MDHEN, SYDVKM. These data come from a study of blood T cell repertoires in COVID-19. Assay used: immunoSEQ multiplex PCR; TCRdb lists only in-frame clones, some missing. The data show tens of thousands of clones, about 86% seen once. Input material: peripheral blood. This sequence joins TRBV28 and TRBJ1-1; TRBD1 might be the D (6 bases). This TCR was sampled from an elderly woman in a cohort sampled during active or convalescent COVID-19. CDR3 region: CASRGGAMNTEAFF. The DNA of the CDR3 is TGTGCCAGCAGAGGGGGGGCGATGAACACTGAAGCTTTCTTT.